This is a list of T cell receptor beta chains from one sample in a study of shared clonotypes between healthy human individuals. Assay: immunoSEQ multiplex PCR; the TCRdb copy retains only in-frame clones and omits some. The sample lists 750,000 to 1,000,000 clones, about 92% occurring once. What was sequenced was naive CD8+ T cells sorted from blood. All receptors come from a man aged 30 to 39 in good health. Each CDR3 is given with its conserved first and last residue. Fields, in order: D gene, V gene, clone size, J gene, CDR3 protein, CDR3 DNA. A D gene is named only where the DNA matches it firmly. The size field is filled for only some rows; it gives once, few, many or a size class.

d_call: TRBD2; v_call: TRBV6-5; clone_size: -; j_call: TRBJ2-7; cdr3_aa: CASSYGTTYEQYF; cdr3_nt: TGTGCCAGCAGTTACGGGACTACCTACGAGCAGTACTTC
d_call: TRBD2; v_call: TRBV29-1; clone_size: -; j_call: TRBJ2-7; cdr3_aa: CSGATSGRAGTYEQYF; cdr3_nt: TGCAGCGGCGCAACTAGCGGGAGAGCTGGAACCTACGAGCAGTACTTC
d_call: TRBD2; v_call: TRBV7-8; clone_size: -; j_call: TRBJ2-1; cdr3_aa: CASSTLAGGLYNEQFF; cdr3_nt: TGTGCCAGCAGCACACTAGCGGGAGGGCTCTACAATGAGCAGTTCTTC
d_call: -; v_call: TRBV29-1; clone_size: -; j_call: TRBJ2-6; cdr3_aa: CSVNPGSGANVLTF; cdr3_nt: TGCAGCGTTAACCCCGGCTCTGGGGCCAACGTCCTGACTTTC
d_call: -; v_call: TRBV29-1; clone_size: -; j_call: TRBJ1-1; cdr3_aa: CSVAGTGRDFEAFF; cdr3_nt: TGCAGCGTTGCCGGCACAGGGCGAGACTTTGAAGCTTTCTTT
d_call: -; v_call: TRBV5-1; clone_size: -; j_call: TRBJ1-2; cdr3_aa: CASSLTGKVDYTF; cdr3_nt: TGCGCCAGCAGCTTAACGGGCAAGGTCGACTACACCTTC
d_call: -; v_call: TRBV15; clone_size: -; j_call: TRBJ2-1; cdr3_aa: CATSNSGRRSYNEQFF; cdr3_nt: TGTGCCACCAGCAATAGCGGCAGGAGATCCTACAATGAGCAGTTCTTC
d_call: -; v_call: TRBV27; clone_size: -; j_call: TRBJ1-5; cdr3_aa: CASSLLRGSEPQHF; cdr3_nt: TGTGCCAGCAGTTTACTTCGGGGGAGCGAGCCCCAGCATTTT
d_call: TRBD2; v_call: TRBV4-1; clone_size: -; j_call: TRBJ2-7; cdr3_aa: CASSQDPGTTYEQYF; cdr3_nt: TGCGCCAGCAGCCAAGATCCCGGGACTACCTACGAGCAGTACTTC
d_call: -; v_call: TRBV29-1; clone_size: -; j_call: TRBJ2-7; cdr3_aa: CSVETTGSYEQYF; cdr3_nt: TGCAGCGTTGAAACGACAGGCTCCTACGAGCAGTACTTC
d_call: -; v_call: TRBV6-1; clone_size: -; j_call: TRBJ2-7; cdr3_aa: CASSELSTGTGYEQYF; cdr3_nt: TGTGCCAGCAGTGAATTGTCGACAGGGACTGGGTACGAGCAGTACTTC
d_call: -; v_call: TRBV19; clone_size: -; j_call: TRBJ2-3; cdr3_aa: CASSTTGTTIDTQYF; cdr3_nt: TGTGCCAGTAGTACAACAGGGACGACCATAGATACGCAGTATTTT
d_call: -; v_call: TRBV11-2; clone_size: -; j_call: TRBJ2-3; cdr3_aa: CASSPGPNRVTVDTQYF; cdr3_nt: TGTGCCAGCAGCCCCGGGCCCAACAGGGTAACTGTAGATACGCAGTATTTT
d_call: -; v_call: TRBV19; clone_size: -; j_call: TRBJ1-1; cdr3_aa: CASSILQSMNTEAFF; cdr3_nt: TGTGCCAGTAGTATATTGCAGAGCATGAACACTGAAGCTTTCTTT
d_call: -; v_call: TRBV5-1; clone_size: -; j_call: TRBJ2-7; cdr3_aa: CASSLLGQGDYEQYF; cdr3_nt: TGCGCCAGCAGCTTGCTGGGGCAAGGAGACTACGAGCAGTACTTC
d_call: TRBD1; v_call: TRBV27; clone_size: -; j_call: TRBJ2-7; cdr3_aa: CASSLAGGPYEQYF; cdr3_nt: TGTGCCAGCAGTTTAGCAGGGGGACCCTACGAGCAGTACTTC
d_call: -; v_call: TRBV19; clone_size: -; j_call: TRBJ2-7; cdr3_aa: CASSIEGGQEQYF; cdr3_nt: TGTGCCAGTAGTATAGAAGGAGGGCAAGAGCAGTACTTC
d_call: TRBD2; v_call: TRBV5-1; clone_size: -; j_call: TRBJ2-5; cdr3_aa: CASSLLGTSGETQYF; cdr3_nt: TGCGCCAGCAGCTTGCTTGGGACTAGCGGAGAGACCCAGTACTTC
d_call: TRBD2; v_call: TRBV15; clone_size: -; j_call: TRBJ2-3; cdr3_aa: CATSTSGRTDTQYF; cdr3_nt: TGTGCCACCAGCACCAGCGGGAGAACAGATACGCAGTATTTT
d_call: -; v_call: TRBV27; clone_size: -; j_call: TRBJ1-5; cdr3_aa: CASKLTRGADQPQHF; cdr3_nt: TGTGCCAGCAAGCTGACCAGGGGCGCGGATCAGCCCCAGCATTTT
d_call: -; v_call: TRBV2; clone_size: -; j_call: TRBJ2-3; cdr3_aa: CASRGGAQYF; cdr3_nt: TGTGCCAGCAGGGGCGGGGCGCAGTATTTT
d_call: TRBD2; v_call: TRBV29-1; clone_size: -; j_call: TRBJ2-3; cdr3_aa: CSAEAGSGSVSDTQYF; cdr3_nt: TGCAGCGCCGAAGCGGGGAGCGGGAGTGTGTCGGATACGCAGTATTTT
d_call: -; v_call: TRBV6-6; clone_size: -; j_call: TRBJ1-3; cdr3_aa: CASSYHPGIGNTIYF; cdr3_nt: TGTGCCAGCAGTTACCACCCAGGGATCGGAAACACCATATATTTT
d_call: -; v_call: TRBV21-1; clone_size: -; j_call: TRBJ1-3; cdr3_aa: CASSKGPGLRYSGNTIYF; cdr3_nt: TGTGCCAGCAGCAAAGGTCCAGGGCTGCGTTACTCTGGAAACACCATATATTTT
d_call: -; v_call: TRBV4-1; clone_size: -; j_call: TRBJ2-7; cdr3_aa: CASSQVWTPILGDYEQYF; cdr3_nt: TGCGCCAGCAGCCAAGTCTGGACTCCCATACTAGGCGACTACGAGCAGTACTTC
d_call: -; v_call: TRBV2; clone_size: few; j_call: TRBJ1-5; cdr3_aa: CASTKFNQPQHF; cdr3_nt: TGTGCCAGCACCAAGTTCAATCAGCCCCAGCATTTT
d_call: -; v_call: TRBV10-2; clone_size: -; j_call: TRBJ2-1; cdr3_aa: CASSEAKVGSYNEQFF; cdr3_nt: TGCGCCAGCAGTGAGGCCAAGGTGGGCTCCTACAATGAGCAGTTCTTC
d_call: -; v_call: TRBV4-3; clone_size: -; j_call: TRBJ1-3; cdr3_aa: CASSQDLAGNTGNTIYF; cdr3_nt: TGCGCCAGCAGCCAAGATCTCGCGGGGAACACTGGAAACACCATATATTTT
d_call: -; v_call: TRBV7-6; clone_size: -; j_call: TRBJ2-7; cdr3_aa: CASSLGLLYEQYF; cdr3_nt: TGTGCCAGCAGCTTAGGACTACTCTACGAGCAGTACTTC
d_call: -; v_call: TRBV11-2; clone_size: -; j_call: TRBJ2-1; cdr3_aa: CASSPLKYYNEQFF; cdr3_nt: TGTGCCAGCAGTCCGCTGAAATACTACAATGAGCAGTTCTTC
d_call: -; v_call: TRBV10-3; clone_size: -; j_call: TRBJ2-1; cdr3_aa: CAISESHRAGDEQFF; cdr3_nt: TGTGCCATCAGTGAGTCCCATAGGGCCGGTGATGAGCAGTTCTTC
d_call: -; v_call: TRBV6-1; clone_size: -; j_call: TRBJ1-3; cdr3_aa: CASSGEGGNTIYF; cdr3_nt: TGTGCCAGCAGTGGGGAGGGGGGAAACACCATATATTTT
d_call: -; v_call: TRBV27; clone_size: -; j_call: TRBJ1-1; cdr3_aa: CASSIHPNTEAFF; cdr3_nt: TGTGCCAGCAGTATCCATCCGAACACTGAAGCTTTCTTT
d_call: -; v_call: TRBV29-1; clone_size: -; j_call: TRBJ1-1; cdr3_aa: CSVELSTEAFF; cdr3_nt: TGCAGCGTTGAACTGAGCACTGAAGCTTTCTTT
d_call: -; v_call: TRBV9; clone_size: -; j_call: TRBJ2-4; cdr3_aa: CASKQKITKNIQYF; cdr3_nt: TGTGCCAGCAAGCAGAAAATTACCAAAAACATTCAGTACTTC
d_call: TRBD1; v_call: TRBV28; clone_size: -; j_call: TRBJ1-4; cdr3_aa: CASSSKRGTGNEKLFF; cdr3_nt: TGTGCCAGCAGTTCGAAACGCGGGACAGGGAATGAAAAACTGTTTTTT
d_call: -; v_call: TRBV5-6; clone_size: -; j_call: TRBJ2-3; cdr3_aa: CASSSSGDASTDTQYF; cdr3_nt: TGTGCCAGCAGCTCCTCAGGTGACGCTAGCACAGATACGCAGTATTTT
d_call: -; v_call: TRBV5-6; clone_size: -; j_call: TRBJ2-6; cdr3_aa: CASSPGVRDTISGANVLTF; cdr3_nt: TGTGCCAGCAGCCCCGGGGTCCGGGACACGATCTCTGGGGCCAACGTCCTGACTTTC
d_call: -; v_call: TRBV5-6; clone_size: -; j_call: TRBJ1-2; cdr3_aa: CASSLDLTGNYGYTF; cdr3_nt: TGTGCCAGCAGCTTGGATTTAACAGGGAACTATGGCTACACCTTC
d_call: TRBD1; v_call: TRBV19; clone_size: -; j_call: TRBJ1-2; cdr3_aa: CASIPRDRGSGYGYTF; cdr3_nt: TGTGCCAGTATTCCCCGGGACAGGGGTTCGGGCTATGGCTACACCTTC
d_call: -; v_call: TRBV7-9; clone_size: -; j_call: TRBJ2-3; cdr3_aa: CASSPNYTDTRYF; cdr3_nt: TGTGCCAGCAGTCCTAACTACACAGATACGCGGTATTTT